The 10 T cell receptor beta chains given below trace back to one sample, sequenced in a study of T cell responses to AZD1222 COVID-19 vaccine. Here immunoSEQ multiplex PCR was the method, and the copy in TCRdb shows in-frame clones only, minus some. The data hold some 95,000 clones, with about 90% observed a single time. The input for sequencing was peripheral blood, taken on day 0 of MenACWY control vaccination. All receptors come from an adult in good health.

The rearrangement joins TRBV7-9 to TRBJ1-1; 7 bases match TRBD1. The germline V gene encodes CDR1 SEHNR and CDR2 FQNEAQ (reference sequence). The CDR3 loop spans 16 amino acids. Trimming removed 5 bases from V and 1 base from J; junction bases left unmatched: 10. The CDR3: CASSGYLGTANTEAFF. The CDR3 DNA reads as TGTGCCAGCAGCGGATATCTCGGGACAGCGAACACTGAAGCTTTCTTT.

The J gene is TRBJ1-4, the V gene TRBV7-9; 7 bases are shared with TRBD1. CDR1 and CDR2 (germline): SEHNR, FQNEAQ (reference sequence). After removal of 5 bases from V and 6 bases from J, the junction contained 3 bases not matched to a gene. CDR3 size: 13 residues. This CDR3 reads CASSQGGYEKLFF. The CDR3 nucleotides read TGTGCCAGCAGCCAGGGGGGATATGAAAAACTGTTTTTT.

The rearrangement uses TRBV19 and TRBJ1-4, with 8 bases identical to TRBD1. Trimming at V came to 5 bases and at J to 0 bases, leaving 8 bases not matched to a gene. Germline-derived CDR1 and CDR2 are LNHDA and SQIVND (reference sequence). This CDR3 spans 17 amino acids. CDR3 region: CASSPGDRSATNEKLFF. The CDR3 bases are TGTGCCAGTAGTCCCGGGGACAGGAGCGCAACTAATGAAAAACTGTTTTTT.

This clone was detected only once. The junction does not match germline at one end; this may be a read error. This chain uses TRBV27 with TRBJ2-7; D uncertain. The CDR3 has 13 amino acids. Germline V lookup: CDR1 MNHEY, CDR2 SMNVEV (reference sequence). CDR3 coding DNA: TGTACCAGCCTTCCCGGCAGGCCCTACGAGCAGTACTTC. Its protein product is CTSLPGRPYEQYF.

This clone has a handful of counts. The chain couples TRBV7-9 to TRBJ1-5; 8 bases fit TRBD1. V lost 5 bases to trimming and J lost 4 bases; unmatched junction nucleotides: 4. The CDR3 extends over 14 amino acids. Germline-derived CDR1 and CDR2 are SEHNR and FQNEAQ (reference sequence). This CDR3 is CASSRGTGNQPQHF. The CDR3 DNA reads as TGTGCCAGCAGCCGTGGGACAGGAAATCAGCCCCAGCATTTT.

The chain combines TRBV13 with TRBJ2-7; possible D gene TRBD2, 6 bases. CDR1 is PRHDT and CDR2 is FYEKMQ in the germline V gene (reference sequence). Trimming stripped 5 bases from V and 4 bases from J, with 12 bases between. The CDR3 runs 13 residues. The CDR3 loop is CASSPRERYEQYF. CDR3 DNA: TGTGCCAGCAGCCCCCGGGAGCGATACGAGCAGTACTTC.

This chain uses TRBV3-1 (or the pseudogene TRBV3-2) with TRBJ2-7; 10 bases map to TRBD1. Trimming at V came to 3 bases and at J to 7 bases, leaving 6 bases not matched to a gene. The germline V gene encodes CDR1 LGHDT and CDR2 YNNKEL (reference sequence). The CDR3 covers 14 residues. CDR3 sequence reads: CASSQGTGAREQYF. The DNA for the CDR3 is TGTGCCAGCAGCCAGGGGACAGGGGCTCGAGAGCAGTACTTC.

This clone appeared a single time. CDR3 bases: TGCGCCAGCAGCTGGACAGCCTCCTACGAGCAGTACTTC. It encodes CASSWTASYEQYF. This chain connects TRBV5-1 to TRBJ2-7; possibly TRBD1 for D (6 bases). CDR1 and CDR2 (germline): SGHRS, YFSETQ. This CDR3 has 13 residues. Trimming shortened V by 3 bases and J by 0 bases, and 7 bases separated the two germline ends.

The CDR3 DNA is TGTGCCAGCAGCGTACCCGCCCGACAGGGGGAAGTAGAGCAGTTCTTC. Translating gives CASSVPARQGEVEQFF. This chain links TRBV9 with TRBJ2-1; 9 positions match TRBD1. Losses at the gene ends were 1 base for V and 10 bases for J; bases not matched to a gene: 12. The CDR3 has 16 amino acids. Germline values: CDR1 SGDLS, CDR2 YYNGEE.

The CDR3 protein is CASSLGQGWRTDTQYF. The CDR3, as DNA: TGTGCCAGCAGCCTAGGACAGGGGTGGCGCACAGATACGCAGTATTTT. The V and J genes are TRBV11-3 and TRBJ2-3; 9 positions match TRBD1. The trim removed 5 bases at V and 1 base at J, leaving 7 bases unmatched. The germline gives CDR1 SGHNT, CDR2 YENEEA. The CDR3 totals 16 residues.